The next 26 T cell receptor beta chains were all read from a single sample in a study of metastatic and nonmetastatic thyroid tumors. Thyroid surgery was performed in patients who had received no treatment beforehand. TCRdb re-clonotyped the PCR reads through MiXCR. The repertoire includes under 30,000 clones, more than 20% of them detected once, and more than 2% sits in the top ten. The sample taken for sequencing was blood. Receptor source: a female donor with papillary thyroid cancer or a benign thyroid nodule (not recorded which). Some clones in this sample may be carry-over from other donors' samples.

This clone was observed at least ten times. The rearrangement joins TRBV5-6 to TRBJ1-3; D gene ambiguous. Germline loops: CDR1 SGHDT, CDR2 YYEEEE. The CDR3 sequence is 17 residues long. With 4 bases removed from V and 0 bases from J, the gap between germline ends came to 17 bases. The DNA for the CDR3 is TGTGCCAGCAGCGTTGGGGAACGGAGACTCTCTGGAAACACCATATATTTT. Its protein product is CASSVGERRLSGNTIYF.

There are many counts of this clone. A much larger clone is a single base away; this may be a read error. The chain couples TRBV5-1 to TRBJ2-1, with 13 bases fitting TRBD2. The CDR3 covers 16 residues. Looked up from germline, CDR1 is SGHRS and CDR2 is YFSETQ. V lost 1 base, J lost 6 bases, and 4 bases stayed unmatched. The CDR3 DNA reads TGCGCCAGCAGCTTGAGGTGGACTAGCGGGAGCAATGAGCAGTTCTTC. It specifies CASSLRWTSGSNEQFF. The full variable domain, with the rest looked up from reference TRBV5-1 and TRBJ2-1, is KAGVTQTPRYLIKTRGQQVTLSCSPISGHRSVSWYQQTPGQGLQFLFEYFSETQRNKGNFPGRFSGRQFSNSRSEMNVSTLELGDSALYLCASSLRWTSGSNEQFFGPGTRLTVL.

This clone occurred many times. The chain uses TRBV19 and TRBJ1-6, with TRBD1 matching 7 bases. This CDR3 is 14 amino acids long. Germline CDR1 LNHDA, CDR2 SQIVND (reference sequence). The junction had 10 bases not matched to a gene; V was cut back by 8 bases and J by 9 bases. The CDR3 bases are TGTGCCAGTTGTAGGGGGCAGTCCGGTTCACCCCTCCACTTT. Protein sequence: CASCRGQSGSPLHF. The full variable domain, its missing parts supplied by reference TRBV19 and TRBJ1-6, is DGGITQSPKYLFRKEGQNVTLSCEQNLNHDAMYWYRQDPGQGLRLIYYSQIVNDFQKGDIAEGYSVSREKKESFPLTVTSAQKNPTAFYLCASCRGQSGSPLHFGNGTRLTVT.

The V and J genes are TRBV4-1 and TRBJ2-7; 7 bases line up with TRBD2. Germline assignment: CDR1 MGHRA and CDR2 YSYEKL. V lost 4 bases to trimming and J lost 1 base; unmatched junction nucleotides: 16. This CDR3 has 18 amino acids. CDR3 sequence (DNA): TGCGCCAGCAGCCCGTATTCGGGACTATCGGGAGTTTCCTACGAGCAGTACTTC. It codes for CASSPYSGLSGVSYEQYF.

This clone was observed many times. The chain combines TRBV2 with TRBJ1-2, with TRBD1 matching over 9 bases. The V and J ends lost 8 bases and 7 bases, in that order; junction bases with no gene match: 5. Germline-derived CDR1 and CDR2 are SNHLY and FYNNEI. CDR3 length: 12 amino acids. CDR3 nucleotides: TGTGCCAGCTTACAGGGGGCGCTTGGCTACACCTTC. Its protein product is CASLQGALGYTF.

The chain is built from TRBV11-2 and TRBJ2-2, with a possible D match to TRBD2 (5 bases). V lost 4 bases and J 1 base, leaving 13 bases between the germline ends. This CDR3 comprises 16 residues. Germline V gene data show CDR1 as SGHAT and CDR2 as FQNNGV. CDR3 residues: CASSSGKDVNTGELFF. DNA for the CDR3: TGTGCCAGCAGCTCCGGGAAGGATGTGAACACCGGGGAGCTGTTTTTT.

With respect to this clone: It is likely a read error, because the conserved phenylalanine at the end of the CDR3 is missing. This chain joins TRBV7-8 and TRBJ2-7; 9 positions match TRBD1. This CDR3 is 16 amino acids long. Germline assignment: CDR1 SGHVS and CDR2 FQNEAQ. CDR3 nucleotide sequence: TGTGGCAGCAGCTTAGCGCCGGGGGACAGGGCCTACGAGCAGTACTAC. It encodes CGSSLAPGDRAYEQYY.

There are many counts of this clone. J is TRBJ2-3 and V is TRBV7-2; 10 bases map to TRBD2. Germline V gives CDR1 SGHTA, CDR2 FQGNSA. This CDR3 has 18 amino acids. V lost 2 bases to trimming and J lost 2 bases; unmatched junction nucleotides: 10. The CDR3 loop is CASSLSASGRGYTDTQYF. CDR3 DNA sequence: TGTGCCAGCAGCTTATCGGCCAGCGGGAGGGGGTACACAGATACGCAGTATTTT.

This clone was observed at least ten times. The chain links TRBV9 to TRBJ1-5; the match to TRBD1 covers 8 bases. V lost 2 bases, J lost 0 bases, and 1 base stayed unmatched. Germline V gene lookup returns CDR1 SGDLS and CDR2 YYNGEE. This CDR3 contains 15 residues. The CDR3 loop is CASSVGQGSNQPQHF. The CDR3 nucleotides read TGTGCCAGCAGCGTCGGACAGGGTAGCAATCAGCCCCAGCATTTT.

This clone was recorded at least ten times. The V and J genes are TRBV6-1 and TRBJ2-7, with D perhaps matching TRBD2 (5 bases). In germline, CDR1 is MNHNS, CDR2 SASEGT. The CDR3 runs 14 residues. The ends were cut back, 6 bases at V and 4 bases at J, with 16 bases in the middle. The CDR3 DNA sequence: TGTGCCAGCAGCGGGGTCCTAACGCCATACGAGCAGTACTTC. Its protein product is CASSGVLTPYEQYF.

This clone was seen many times. CDR3 in amino acids: CASSLGRLAGGADTQYF. The CDR3 coding sequence is TGCGCCAGCAGCTTGGGCCGACTAGCGGGAGGCGCAGATACGCAGTATTTT. The chain uses TRBV5-1 and TRBJ2-3; 13 nucleotides align to TRBD2. The length of the CDR3 is 17 residues. The trim removed 0 bases at V and 4 bases at J, leaving 5 bases unmatched. Per the germline V gene, CDR1 is SGHRS and CDR2 is YFSETQ. The entire variable domain, with the rest obtained from reference TRBV5-1 and TRBJ2-3, is as follows: KAGVTQTPRYLIKTRGQQVTLSCSPISGHRSVSWYQQTPGQGLQFLFEYFSETQRNKGNFPGRFSGRQFSNSRSEMNVSTLELGDSALYLCASSLGRLAGGADTQYFGPGTRLTVL.

This clone has ten or more counts. This chain joins TRBV28 and TRBJ2-1, with D perhaps TRBD2 (6 bases). The CDR3 has 17 amino acids. V was pared by 3 bases and J by 3 bases, with 18 bases between. CDR1 is MDHEN and CDR2 is SYDVKM in the germline V gene. This CDR3 reads CASSFDYRAGYYNEQFF. The CDR3 region has the DNA TGTGCCAGCAGTTTTGACTATAGGGCGGGGTACTACAATGAGCAGTTCTTC.

Many counts were recorded for this clone. The gene calls are TRBV11-1 and TRBJ2-1; D is ambiguous. The V and J ends lost 4 bases and 1 base respectively, with 11 bases between them. The CDR3 has 15 amino acids. CDR1 and CDR2 from the germline V gene are SGHAT and FQDESV (reference sequence). In DNA form, the CDR3 reads TGTGCCAGCAGCTCGTCGAGGCGGTCCTACAATGAGCAGTTCTTC. Its protein is CASSSSRRSYNEQFF.

This clone occurred a few times. V usage is TRBV12-3 or TRBV12-4 and J usage is TRBJ2-1; TRBD1 matches 7 bases. CDR3 length equals 15 residues. J lost 5 bases, V lost 3 bases, and 7 bases had no gene match. As DNA, the CDR3 is TGTGCCAGCAGTTTTCGGGACAGCCGAAACAATGAGCAGTTCTTC. Protein product: CASSFRDSRNNEQFF.

A word on this clone: The germline gene is not matched at one end of the junction; a read error may be the cause. This rearrangement joins TRBV12-3 or TRBV12-4 to TRBJ1-2, with a tentative D call TRBD1 (6 bases). This CDR3 contains 15 residues. The chain's CDR3 is CARREPQGNYYGYTF. DNA of the CDR3: TGTGCCCGCAGGGAACCTCAGGGGAACTACTATGGCTACACCTTC.

As to this clone: Its ends do not fully match the called genes, so a read error is possible. The chain has TRBV5-1 and TRBJ1-2; weak D call: TRBD1 (6 bases). This CDR3 spans 15 amino acids. Germline V gene data show CDR1 as SGHRS and CDR2 as YFSETQ. The CDR3 loop reads CGSSLGGQTNYCYTF. The DNA of the CDR3 is TGCGGCAGCAGCTTGGGAGGACAGACTAACTATTGCTACACCTTC.

This clone was detected a few times. Germline is not matched at one junction end, which may reflect a read error. V usage is TRBV19 and J usage is TRBJ1-2; possible D gene TRBD1, 5 bases. Germline V gene sequence: CDR1 LNHDA, CDR2 SQIVND (reference sequence). The CDR3 length is 13 residues. The CDR3: CASSPKAGTGYTF. CDR3 sequence (DNA): TGTGCCAGTAGCCCCAAGGCAGGGACTGGCTACACATTC.

As regards this clone: The CDR3 end shows no conserved phenylalanine or tryptophan, and so a read error is likely. This chain connects TRBV6-1 to TRBJ2-1; no reliable D call. Germline V lookup: CDR1 MNHNS, CDR2 SASEGT. V was trimmed by 5 bases and J by 8 bases, leaving 7 bases between them. This CDR3 comprises 11 residues. Here the CDR3 reads CASSSYYEQFL. In nucleotides, the CDR3 is TGTGCCAGCAGTAGTTACTATGAGCAGTTCTTA.

Regarding this clone: As the CDR3 is not closed by the conserved phenylalanine or tryptophan, this likely results from a read error. This chain uses TRBV6-2 or TRBV6-3 with TRBJ1-6; 7 bases align to TRBD1. The germline V gene has CDR1 MNHEY and CDR2 SVGEGT. This CDR3 has 21 residues. V lost 2 bases and J lost 5; bases outside the gene matches: 21. CDR3 protein: CASSYIKGTAALDFNNSPLHL. CDR3 nucleotides: TGTGCCAGCAGTTACATTAAAGGGACAGCCGCGCTGGACTTCAATAATTCACCCCTCCACTTA.

This clone was counted many times. This chain joins TRBV13 and TRBJ1-3; no clear D gene. V was cut by 5 bases and J by 0 bases, with 11 bases left in between. The CDR3 totals 15 residues. Germline V lookup: CDR1 PRHDT, CDR2 FYEKMQ (reference sequence). The CDR3 DNA reads TGTGCCAGCAGCGCCCGGACGGTCTCTGGAAACACCATATATTTT. It is translated as CASSARTVSGNTIYF.

Many counts were recorded for this clone. The gene calls are TRBV5-1 and TRBJ2-1, with D possibly TRBD2 on 6 matching bases. V lost 4 bases and J lost 3, with 11 bases in between. Germline V gene lookup returns CDR1 SGHRS and CDR2 YFSETQ. This CDR3 spans 14 amino acids. The CDR3 bases are TGCGCCAGCAGCCCGGGAGTGGGCTACAATGAGCAGTTCTTC. Amino acid sequence: CASSPGVGYNEQFF.

This clone was detected many times. This sequence joins TRBV18 and TRBJ1-1; D gene uncertain. The ends were cut back, 6 bases at V and 0 bases at J, with 14 bases in the middle. Germline V gene data show CDR1 as KGHSH and CDR2 as LQKENI. This CDR3 has 15 amino acids. The CDR3 reads CASSTTVTMNTEAFF. The CDR3 DNA reads TGTGCCAGCTCCACAACAGTCACCATGAACACTGAAGCTTTCTTT.

This clone was recorded once. The rearrangement links TRBV7-8 to TRBJ2-7, with a possible D match to TRBD2 (5 bases). This CDR3 spans 17 amino acids. V was pared by 10 bases and J by 3 bases, with 28 bases between. Per the germline V gene, CDR1 is SGHVS and CDR2 is FQNEAQ. The CDR3 loop is CATSRRTGIKSVYEQYF. The CDR3 coding sequence is TGTGCCACAAGCCGAAGAACCGGGATCAAGAGCGTCTACGAGCAGTACTTC.

In its sample, this clone was seen many times. The rearrangement links TRBV7-2 to TRBJ2-3, with D hard to call. Trimming took 5 bases from V and 0 from J, leaving 12 bases between them. CDR1 SGHTA and CDR2 FQGNSA come from the germline V gene. The CDR3 is 15 residues long. CDR3 amino acids: CASSRPGLSTDTQYF. CDR3 DNA sequence: TGTGCCAGCAGCCGACCGGGCCTTAGCACAGATACGCAGTATTTT. The full variable domain, with the rest looked up from reference TRBV7-2 and TRBJ2-3, is GAGVSQSPSNKVTEKGKDVELRCDPISGHTALYWYRQSLGQGLEFLIYFQGNSAPDKSGLPSDRFSAERTGGSVSTLTIQRTQQEDSAVYLCASSRPGLSTDTQYFGPGTRLTVL.

With respect to this clone: This may arise from a read error, as a much more abundant clone is one base away. The sample holds other DNA sequences that translate to the same CDR3. The chain links TRBV5-1 to TRBJ2-5; D is possibly TRBD1 or TRBD2 (5 bases each). V gave up 0 bases and J gave up 5 bases, with 11 bases separating them. The CDR3 covers 14 residues. CDR1 and CDR2 (germline): SGHRS, YFSETQ. In DNA, the CDR3 is TGCGCCAGCAGCTTGGGGGGCACGGGGGAGACCCAGTACTTC. This codes for CASSLGGTGETQYF.

This chain joins TRBV20-1 and TRBJ2-7, with a weak D call TRBD2 (6 bases). Deletions cut 7 bases from V and 3 bases from J, with 13 bases between. Germline loops: CDR1 DFQATT, CDR2 SNEGSKA (reference sequence). The CDR3 has 12 amino acids. DNA of the CDR3: TGCAGTGACTGCGGGATCCACTACGAGCAGTACTTC. Its translation: CSDCGIHYEQYF.